The clone carrying this T cell receptor beta chain showed up just once. Produced via immunoSEQ multiplex PCR; TCRdb's table is partial and in-frame only. Among under 150,000 clones listed, around 90% were seen once. The CDR3 runs to 17 residues. Trimming cost V 4 bases and J 10 bases; bases outside gene matches: 14. Germline V gene lookup returns CDR1 LNHNV and CDR2 YYDKDF (reference sequence). This sample is drawn from a study of control samples from healthy donors and cancer patients. The chain is built from TRBV15 and TRBJ1-6; 9 positions agree with TRBD1. This receptor was identified in a man younger than 45 in good health. Sequenced input: blood. In DNA, the CDR3 is TGTGCCACCAGCAAGGACAGGGGCATCCTGCATATCTCACCCCTCCACTTT. This gives the protein CATSKDRGILHISPLHF.